The clone carrying this T cell receptor (beta chain) was detected once. Its antigen remains unknown. The source of the sample is a study of CD8+CD57+ T cells in acquired aplastic anemia. Across the study: The mean DNA yield obtained from sorted CD4+ and CD8+ cells came to 3 to 3.5 ug.

The use of genomic DNA as template underpinned the TCR beta VDJ and CDR3 profiling. TCRdb re-analysed the reads in MiXCR, keeping a single row per CDR3 protein. The sample lists 200,000 to 300,000 distinct CDR3 sequences; around 45% were seen once. Study-wide points: Patients and controls shared approximately 28 CD8+ CDR3 sequences. Patients and controls were not found to differ significantly in CD8+ Simpson's diversity.

Before being chosen for sequencing, patients had shown CD8+CD57+ cell expansion by flow cytometry. As a group, the patients uniformly had severe acquired aplastic anemia. Per germline, CDR1 SEHNR and CDR2 FQNEAQ (reference sequence). V was trimmed by 4 bases and J by 5 bases, leaving 10 bases between them. There are 13 residues in the CDR3. The sequence came from a human donor with aplastic anemia. The sequenced sample consisted of sorted CD4+, CD8+, or CD8+CD57+ T cells (not recorded which) from PBMCs. The genes are TRBV7-9 and TRBJ2-3; maybe TRBD2 (6 bases). CDR3: CASSSNSGDTQYF. CDR3 nucleotides: TGTGCCAGCAGCTCCAATAGCGGAGATACGCAGTATTTT.